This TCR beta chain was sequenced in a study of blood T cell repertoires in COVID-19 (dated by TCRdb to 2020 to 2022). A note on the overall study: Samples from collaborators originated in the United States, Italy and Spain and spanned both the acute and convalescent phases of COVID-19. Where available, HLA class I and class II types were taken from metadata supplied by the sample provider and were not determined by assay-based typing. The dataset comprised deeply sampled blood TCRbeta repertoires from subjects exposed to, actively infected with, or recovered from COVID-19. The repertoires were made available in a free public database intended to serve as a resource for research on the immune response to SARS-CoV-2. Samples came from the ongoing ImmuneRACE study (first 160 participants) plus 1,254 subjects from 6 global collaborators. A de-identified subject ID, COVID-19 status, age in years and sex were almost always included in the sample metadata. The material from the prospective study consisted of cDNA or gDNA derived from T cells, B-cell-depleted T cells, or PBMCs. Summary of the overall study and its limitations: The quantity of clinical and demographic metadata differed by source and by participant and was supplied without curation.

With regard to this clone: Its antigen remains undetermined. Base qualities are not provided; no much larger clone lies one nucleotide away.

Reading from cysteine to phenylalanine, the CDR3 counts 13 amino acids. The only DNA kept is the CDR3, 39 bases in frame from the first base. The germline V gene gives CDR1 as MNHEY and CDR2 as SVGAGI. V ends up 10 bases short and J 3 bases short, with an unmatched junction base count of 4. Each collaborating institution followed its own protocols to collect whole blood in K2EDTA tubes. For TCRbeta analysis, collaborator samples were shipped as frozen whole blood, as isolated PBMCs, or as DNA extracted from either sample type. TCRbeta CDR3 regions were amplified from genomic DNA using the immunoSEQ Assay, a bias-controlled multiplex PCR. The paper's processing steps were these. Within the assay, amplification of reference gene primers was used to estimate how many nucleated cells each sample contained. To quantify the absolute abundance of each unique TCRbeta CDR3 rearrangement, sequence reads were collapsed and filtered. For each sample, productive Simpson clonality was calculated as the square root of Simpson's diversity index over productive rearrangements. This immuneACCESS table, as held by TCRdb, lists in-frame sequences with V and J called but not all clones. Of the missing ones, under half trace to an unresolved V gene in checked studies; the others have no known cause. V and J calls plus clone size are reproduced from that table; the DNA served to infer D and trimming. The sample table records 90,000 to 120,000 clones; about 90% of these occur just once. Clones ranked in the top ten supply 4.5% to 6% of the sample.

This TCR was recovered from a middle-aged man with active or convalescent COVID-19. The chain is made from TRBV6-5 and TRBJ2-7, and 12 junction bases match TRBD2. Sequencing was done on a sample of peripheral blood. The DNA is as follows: TGTGCCATCCGGACTAGCGGGAACTACGAGCAGTACTTC. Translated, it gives CAIRTSGNYEQYF.